The rows below give T cell receptor beta chains drawn from one sample of a study of cytomegalovirus exposure and HLA in healthy donors. Here immunoSEQ multiplex PCR was the method, and the copy in TCRdb shows in-frame clones only, minus some. The sample consists of roughly 150,000 clones, roughly four fifths of them appearing once. The material sequenced was PBMCs. The source of these receptors is a male donor in good health and CMV-seronegative. CDR3s include the opening cysteine and the closing phenylalanine or tryptophan. Fields, in order: J gene, D gene, V gene, clone size, CDR3 DNA, CDR3 protein. D genes are given only for firm matches. Not all rows give a size; the values are once, few, many and, for expanded clones, a class.

>TRBJ2-7|TRBD2|TRBV27|once
TGTGCCAGCAGTGTAGCGGGAGTCTACGAGCAGTACTTC
CASSVAGVYEQYF
>TRBJ1-4|.|TRBV6-6|.
TGTGCCAGCAGTGGATCTCAGGGGTTTAATGAAAAACTGTTTTTT
CASSGSQGFNEKLFF
>TRBJ2-7|TRBD2|TRBV18|.
TGTGCCAGCTCACCACCGGGACTAGCGGGAGGCCTCTCCTACGAGCAGTACTTC
CASSPPGLAGGLSYEQYF
>TRBJ2-2|TRBD1|TRBV7-9|.
TGTTCCAGCACCTCCACGGAGGGACAGGGGTCGTTAGGGGAGCTGTTTTTT
CSSTSTEGQGSLGELFF
>TRBJ1-2|TRBD1|TRBV7-9|.
TGTGCCAGCAGCTTCGGACAGGGGGCCTATGGCTACACCTTC
CASSFGQGAYGYTF
>TRBJ1-4|TRBD1|TRBV6-5|.
TGTGCCAGCAGTCCGGACAGGGGGTTTGGTGAAAAACTGTTTTTT
CASSPDRGFGEKLFF
>TRBJ2-7|TRBD1|TRBV5-4|few
TGTGCCAGCAGCGAAACCGGGACAGGGTTTTACGAGCAGTACTTC
CASSETGTGFYEQYF
>TRBJ1-5|.|TRBV7-9|.
TGTGCCAGCAGCTCGACTCTTAGTACAGGGTTTGATCAGCCCCAGCATTTT
CASSSTLSTGFDQPQHF
>TRBJ1-2|TRBD1|TRBV9|.
TGTGCCAGCAGCGTAGGGCAGGGGGCTCTTGGAGGGGGCTACACCTTC
CASSVGQGALGGGYTF
>TRBJ2-4|TRBD2|TRBV6-5|.
TGTGCCAGCAGTTACAAAGTCGGGGGGGCCAAAAACATTCAGTACTTC
CASSYKVGGAKNIQYF
>TRBJ2-2|.|TRBV7-9|.
TGTGCCAGCAGCTTAAACAGGCCTCTGAACACCGGGGAGCTGTTTTTT
CASSLNRPLNTGELFF
>TRBJ1-6|.|TRBV7-8|.
TGTGCCAGCAGCTTCCGCGTCTCGGGTTCACCCCTCCACTTT
CASSFRVSGSPLHF
>TRBJ2-7|.|TRBV28|.
TGTGCCAGCAGTTTACTAAAACTAGGGTCGGTCGAGCAGTACTTC
CASSLLKLGSVEQYF
>TRBJ1-2|.|TRBV6-5|.
TGTGCCAGCAGTTCGCATCCAGACTATGGCTACACCTTC
CASSSHPDYGYTF
>TRBJ1-1|.|TRBV5-1|.
TGCGCCAGCAGCTGGGAGGGAAGTGAAGCTTTCTTT
CASSWEGSEAFF
>TRBJ1-6|TRBD1|TRBV2|.
TGTGCCAGCAGTGAAGAACAGGGGAAACGCTCACCCCTCCACTTT
CASSEEQGKRSPLHF
>TRBJ2-7|TRBD2|TRBV7-8|.
TGTGCCAGCAGCTTAGGCGGCGCGGGAGGCTCCGAGCAGTACTTC
CASSLGGAGGSEQYF
>TRBJ2-7|TRBD1|TRBV25-1|.
TGTGCCAGCAGTCTCGGGACAGCACTATACGAGCAGTACTTC
CASSLGTALYEQYF